Presented here are 10 T cell receptor beta chains from one specimen sequenced in a study of T cells in women clearing cervical HPV infection. Clones were read by immunoSEQ multiplex PCR, and TCRdb kept only the in-frame ones, dropping some. The table counts 25,000 to 35,000 clones; about 2.8% lies in the top ten. Sequenced input: blood buffy coat. The receptors derive from a woman aged 18 to 75 with a cervical HPV16 infection that either progressed to CIN3+ or cleared (not recorded which).

With respect to this clone: The read terminates 3 residues ahead of where the CDR3 ends, so the germline J gene completes it. The chain recombines TRBV12-3 or TRBV12-4 with TRBJ1-1; 11 nucleotides align to TRBD1. This CDR3 region has 16 residues. Trimming took 4 bases from V and 4 from J; bases not matched to a gene: 8. The CDR3 DNA, read in part, is TGTGCCAGCAGTTACCACGTCGGGACAGGGGGCACTGAA. Residues: CASSYHVGTGGTE. In full, the CDR3 reads CASSYHVGTGGTEAFF.

Of note for this clone: The observed sequence ends 3 residues before the CDR3 terminus, with the missing tail filled in from the germline J gene. V usage is TRBV20-1 and J usage is TRBJ2-4; a possible D gene is TRBD1 (5 bases). Deletions cut 5 bases from V and 1 base from J, with 15 bases between. Germline CDR1 is DFQATT and CDR2 is SNEGSKA (reference sequence). CDR3 length: 15 amino acids. The CDR3 DNA, read in part, is TGCAGTGCTCCAAGGGGAAACGGTGCCAAAAACATT. It translates to CSAPRGNGAKNI. The whole CDR3 protein is CSAPRGNGAKNIQYF.

Turning to this clone: The read halts 3 residues ahead of the CDR3 end, with the missing end drawn from the germline J gene. The chain links TRBV2 to TRBJ2-3; D is ambiguous. This CDR3 comprises 15 residues. V lost 4 bases to trimming and J lost 1 base, with 12 bases between them. The germline CDR1 and CDR2 sequences are SNHLY and FYNNEI. Partial CDR3 DNA: TGTGCCAGCAGTGTAAAGGGTTGGGGCACAGATACG. It translates to CASSVKGWGTDT. From start to end, the CDR3 is CASSVKGWGTDTQYF. Combining the CDR3 with reference TRBV2 and TRBJ2-3 gives the whole variable domain EPEVTQTPSHQVTQMGQEVILRCVPISNHLYFYWYRQILGQKVEFLVSFYNNEISEKSEIFDDQFSVERPDGSNFTLKIRSTKLEDSAMYFCASSVKGWGTDTQYFGPGTRLTVL.

Notes on this clone: The read stops 3 residues short of the end of the CDR3; the missing end is completed from the germline J gene. The chain employs TRBV5-6 and TRBJ2-1, with 7 nucleotides matching TRBD1. J gave up 9 bases and V 4 bases, and 10 bases lay outside the gene matches. This CDR3 region has 14 residues. Germline CDR1 and CDR2: SGHDT and YYEEEE. CDR3 amino acids: CASSLDLGTAEQFF. The DNA read from the CDR3 is TGTGCCAGCAGCCTGGACCTTGGGACAGCTGAG.

Points on this clone: The read is 3 residues too short to cover the CDR3 end, so that end is filled in from the germline J gene. The V and J genes are TRBV7-9 and TRBJ2-1; 8 nucleotides match TRBD1. The CDR3 consists of 14 residues. J was trimmed by 6 bases and V by 3 bases; bases with no gene match: 4. Germline values: CDR1 SEHNR, CDR2 FQNEAQ (reference sequence). Incomplete CDR3 DNA: TGTGCCAGCAGCTTGCAGGGGGCCATCAATGAG. Amino acid sequence: CASSLQGAINE. The CDR3 in full is CASSLQGAINEQFF.

Comment on this clone: The missing CDR3 end, 3 residues past where the read stops, is filled in from the germline J gene. The chain uses TRBV20-1 and TRBJ2-5; 8 bases map to TRBD1. The CDR3 runs to 13 residues. From germline, CDR1 is DFQATT and CDR2 SNEGSKA (reference sequence). Trimming removed 5 bases from V and 2 bases from J; junction bases left unmatched: 4. The part of the CDR3 DNA that was read is TGCAGTGCTCCTGGACAGGGTCAAGAGACC. The encoded protein is CSAPGQGQET. The complete CDR3 sequence is CSAPGQGQETQYF.

On this clone itself: The read ends 3 residues shy of where the CDR3 ends; the end is completed using the germline J gene. The gene calls are TRBV4-1 and TRBJ2-2, with D tentatively TRBD1 or TRBD2 (6 bases each). The CDR3 extends over 14 amino acids. The V gene's germline CDR1 is MGHRA and CDR2 YSYEKL. The CDR3 region is CASGRTADNEKLFF. The sequenced part of the CDR3 DNA is TGCGCCAGCGGGAGGACAGCGGACAATGAAAAG.

Details on this clone: The missing CDR3 end, 3 residues past where the read stops, is filled in from the germline J gene. The V gene is TRBV7-9, the J gene TRBJ1-1, with 7 bases that match TRBD1. This CDR3 spans 13 amino acids. V shed 5 bases, J shed 5 bases, and the junction held 5 bases outside the gene matches. Germline V gene sequence: CDR1 SEHNR, CDR2 FQNEAQ (reference sequence). The CDR3 loop reads CASSAPGGTEAFF. Partial CDR3 DNA: TGTGCCAGCAGCGCTCCAGGGGGAACTGAA.

With respect to this clone: The CDR3 extends 3 residues past the end of the read, so its final part is completed from the germline J gene. The rearrangement uses TRBV18 and TRBJ2-5, with D perhaps TRBD1 (5 bases). Per germline, CDR1 KGHSH and CDR2 LQKENI. This CDR3 has 16 residues. The germline V and J ends were trimmed by 1 base and 2 bases, with 14 bases remaining between them. The CDR3 DNA, read in part, is TGTGCCAGCTCACCACGAGCGACAGATCTTCAAGAGACC. Its protein product is CASSPRATDLQET. The CDR3 reads in full as CASSPRATDLQETQYF.

Concerning this clone: From the germline J gene comes the end of the CDR3, since the read stops 3 residues before it. The chain combines TRBV10-3 with TRBJ2-3, with 8 bases that match TRBD2. Unmatched junction bases numbered 8, after V lost 4 bases and J lost 2 bases. Germline V CDR1 and CDR2: ENHRY, SYGVKD. The CDR3 length is 16 residues. CDR3 sequence reads: CAISVGLAGTTDTQYF. The DNA read from the CDR3 is TGTGCCATCAGTGTAGGGCTAGCGGGTACCACAGATACG.